This T cell receptor (beta chain) was recorded in a study of blood T cells in healthy people across ages. Study as a whole: Roughly one uniquely barcoded beta molecule per two T cells was captured. The study, taken as a whole, reports: Roughly linear declines in TCR beta diversity per million T cells occurred with age.

The CDR3 is made up of 13 amino acids. Trimming pared 0 bases from V and 7 bases from J, leaving 9 bases between. CDR1 is SGHTA and CDR2 is FQGNSA in the germline V gene. The second PCR ran about 6 to 12 cycles with a sample-barcoded 5' primer and J-beta primers. TCRdb ran MiXCR on the 5' RACE reads and lists one entry per CDR3 protein. The sample records about 720,000 distinct CDR3 sequences, 22% being singletons. This clonotype was picked up a small number of times. Its antigen is still unknown. This receptor was taken from a man between 65 and 79 years old in good health. V gene TRBV7-2 combines with J gene TRBJ1-2, with D maybe TRBD1 (6 bases). Input material: blood. CDR3 residues: CASSLAGAPGYTF. In DNA form, the CDR3 reads TGTGCCAGCAGCTTAGCGGGGGCTCCTGGCTACACCTTC.